This is a list of T cell receptor beta chains from one sample in a study of CD8+ T cells in alopecia areata. Profiling relied on immunoSEQ multiplex PCR, and the TCRdb table lists in-frame clones only, not all of them. The table shows about 180,000 clones, with about 47% occurring only once. The sample consisted of CD8+ T cells sorted from blood, taken around week 54, from a patient treated with tofacitinib. All receptors come from a human donor with alopecia areata. The conserved cysteine and the conserved F or W are not part of the CDR3 here. A D gene is named only where the DNA matches it firmly.

d_gene	v_gene	j_gene	CDR3aa
-	TRBV7-9	TRBJ1-1	ASSPPLRSSNTEAF
TRBD1	TRBV2	TRBJ2-1	ASSELGQGAFNEQF
-	TRBV29-1	TRBJ2-7	SVEGRDEQY
-	TRBV4-1	TRBJ1-5	ASSQDPGYDQPQH
-	TRBV29-1	TRBJ2-7	SGTTGAEYEQY
-	TRBV28	-	ASTHHGSYEQY
-	TRBV27	TRBJ2-7	ASSLIPLYEQY
-	TRBV14	TRBJ2-1	ASSQDRRYNEQF
-	TRBV5-6	TRBJ2-7	ASSLGWDRGEQY
-	TRBV4-1	TRBJ1-5	ASSQDPGWGNQPQH
TRBD1	TRBV11-1	TRBJ2-5	ASSLAGDSLETQY
TRBD2	TRBV9	TRBJ2-1	ASSVGGGASEQF
-	TRBV7-9	TRBJ2-3	ASSLSPTDTQY
-	TRBV6-4	TRBJ2-2	ASSDSRDTGELF
-	TRBV5-6	TRBJ1-1	ASSLQTEAF
-	TRBV7-9	TRBJ2-1	ASSSTARYNEQF